This entry features one T cell receptor beta chain sequence. The CDR3 sequence is 14 residues long. V gave up 7 bases and J gave up 8 bases; unmatched junction bases: 10. The germline V gene encodes CDR1 MNHNY and CDR2 SVGAGI (reference sequence). The data derive from a study of cytomegalovirus exposure and HLA in healthy donors. About the study: Earlier, almost 120 million unique TCR beta sequences were recovered from about 170 million T cells by an analysis.

PCR amplification relied on 60 Vbeta primers (plus 13 Jbeta primers). Assay: immunoSEQ multiplex PCR; the TCRdb copy retains only in-frame clones and omits some. This table has roughly 130,000 clones, around 85% appearing once. Donors consisted of healthy bone marrow donors. Donors counted as nominally healthy when sampled, yet unrecorded immune exposures were likely. This receptor was obtained from a woman between 45 and 60 years old in good health and CMV-seropositive. Material: PBMCs. The chain uses TRBV6-6 and TRBJ1-5; 8 nucleotides match TRBD1. Here the CDR3 DNA reads TGTGCCAGCACCCGACAGGGGATGGAGAAGCCCCAGCATTTT. It encodes CASTRQGMEKPQHF.